This passage covers 10 T cell receptor beta chains from one sample sequenced in a study of T cell responses to AZD1222 COVID-19 vaccine. Only in-frame clones appear in the TCRdb table, and some are missing; sequencing was by immunoSEQ multiplex PCR. The sample comprises 90,000 to 95,000 clones, 88% of which are singletons, and around 10% rests with the top ten. Sequencing was performed on peripheral blood, taken 28 days after the second AZD1222 dose. These receptors were obtained from an adult who received the AZD1222 COVID-19 vaccine.

Only a few counts were recorded for this clone. The chain carries TRBV6-5 and TRBJ2-7; a weak D match, TRBD2 (6 bases). Germline lookup yields CDR1 MNHEY and CDR2 SVGAGI. V lost 5 bases to trimming and J lost 2 bases, with 16 bases between them. The CDR3 contains 15 residues. The DNA for the CDR3 is TGTGCCAGCAGTCCCCAGGATGCGGGGACCTACGAGCAGTACTTC. Protein product: CASSPQDAGTYEQYF.

V is TRBV3-1 (or the pseudogene TRBV3-2) and J is TRBJ2-5; D gene ambiguous. This CDR3 region has 14 residues. The V and J ends lost 8 bases and 4 bases respectively, with 17 bases between them. Germline-derived CDR1 and CDR2 are LGHDT and YNNKEL (reference sequence). The CDR3 nucleotides read TGTGCCAGCGAGCACCCCGTAGTACGAGAGACCCAGTACTTC. The encoded protein is CASEHPVVRETQYF.

This clone showed up just once. The chain has TRBV7-8 and TRBJ1-1; 7 nucleotides line up with TRBD1. This CDR3 contains 12 residues. V lost 2 bases, J lost 6 bases, and 0 bases stayed unmatched. The V gene's germline CDR1 is SGHVS and CDR2 FQNEAQ. CDR3 nucleotides: TGTGCCAGCAGCTTAACAGGGGCTGAAGCTTTCTTT. Translating gives CASSLTGAEAFF.

This chain connects TRBV6-5 to TRBJ1-2; 10 bases fit TRBD1. Germline-derived CDR1 and CDR2 are MNHEY and SVGAGI. J gave up 7 bases and V 4 bases, and 9 bases lay outside the gene matches. The CDR3 extends over 15 amino acids. CDR3 loop: CASSSMARQGAGYTF. The CDR3 DNA follows: TGTGCCAGCAGTTCCATGGCCCGACAGGGGGCTGGCTACACCTTC.

The CDR3 here is CASSHRGIQGNTEAFF. The DNA of the CDR3 is TGTGCCAGTAGTCACCGGGGCATACAAGGGAACACTGAAGCTTTCTTT. The chain recombines TRBV19 with TRBJ1-1; TRBD1 is a possible D gene (5 bases). V was trimmed by 5 bases and J by 1 base, leaving 17 bases between them. The CDR3 is 16 amino acids. Germline V gene lookup returns CDR1 LNHDA and CDR2 SQIVND (reference sequence).

This chain uses TRBV9 with TRBJ2-3, with TRBD2 identical over 8 bases. This CDR3 is 15 amino acids long. The germline V gene has CDR1 SGDLS and CDR2 YYNGEE. J gave up 7 bases and V 0 bases, and 7 bases lay outside the gene matches. The CDR3 region is CASSVGAGDTNTQYF. CDR3 bases: TGTGCCAGCAGCGTAGGAGCGGGAGATACGAATACGCAGTATTTT.

The chain employs TRBV6-5 and TRBJ1-1; 7 bases are shared with TRBD1. The CDR3 totals 14 residues. V lost 0 bases and J lost 3; bases outside the gene matches: 1. Germline V gene data show CDR1 as MNHEY and CDR2 as SVGAGI. This CDR3 is CASSYSQGDTEAFF. The CDR3 nucleotides read TGTGCCAGCAGTTACTCTCAGGGGGACACTGAAGCTTTCTTT.

This clone has only one observation. J is TRBJ2-7 and V is TRBV5-4, with TRBD2 matching over 11 bases. Germline CDR1 and CDR2: SGHNT and YYREEE (reference sequence). The J segment lost 4 bases and the V segment lost 4 bases, leaving 7 bases of the junction unmatched. This CDR3 is 15 amino acids long. CDR3 protein: CASSPSTSGVYEQYF. The CDR3 region has the DNA TGTGCCAGCAGCCCCTCGACTAGCGGGGTATACGAGCAGTACTTC.

This rearrangement joins TRBV2 to TRBJ1-6, with D possibly TRBD1 on 5 matching bases. This CDR3 spans 16 amino acids. Germline CDR1 SNHLY, CDR2 FYNNEI. The V end lost 8 bases, the J end lost 0 bases, and 14 bases lay between the germline ends. The CDR3 coding sequence is TGTGCCAGCGGTCGGGGCGGAAACTCCTATAATTCACCCCTCCACTTT. This codes for CASGRGGNSYNSPLHF.

V is TRBV6-1 and J is TRBJ1-6; unclear D gene. This CDR3 is 15 amino acids long. Trimming removed 2 bases at V and 8 bases at J, with 13 bases between. The germline gives CDR1 MNHNS, CDR2 SASEGT. CDR3 region: CASSELGERHSPLHF. CDR3 DNA sequence: TGTGCCAGCAGTGAATTAGGCGAGAGGCATTCACCCCTCCACTTT.